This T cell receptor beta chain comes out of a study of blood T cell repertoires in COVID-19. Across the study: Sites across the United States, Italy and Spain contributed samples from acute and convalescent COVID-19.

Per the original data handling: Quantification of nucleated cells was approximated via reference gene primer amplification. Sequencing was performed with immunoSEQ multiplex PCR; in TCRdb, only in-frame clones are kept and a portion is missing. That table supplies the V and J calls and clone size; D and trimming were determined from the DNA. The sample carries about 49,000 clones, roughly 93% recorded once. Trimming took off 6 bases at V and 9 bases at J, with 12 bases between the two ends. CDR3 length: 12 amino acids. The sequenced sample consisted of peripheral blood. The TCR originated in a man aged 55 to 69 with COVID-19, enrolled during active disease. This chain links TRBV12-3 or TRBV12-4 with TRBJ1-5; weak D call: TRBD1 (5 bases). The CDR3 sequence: CASRRDSGPQHF. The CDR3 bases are TGTGCCAGCAGACGAGACAGTGGGCCCCAGCATTTT.